This TCR beta chain was documented in a study of T cells in localized non-small cell lung cancer. TCRdb's copy holds only in-frame clones and misses some; the assay was immunoSEQ multiplex PCR. This sample yields around 29,000 clones, of which 80% to 95% are seen a single time; around 30% belongs to the top ten. The ends were cut back, 1 base at V and 5 bases at J, with 6 bases in the middle. This CDR3 spans 13 amino acids. Per germline, CDR1 SNHLY and CDR2 FYNNEI. This chain uses TRBV2 with TRBJ1-5; no clear D gene. This TCR derives from a female donor of 60 years or more with stage I lung adenocarcinoma. The specimen was peripheral blood, collected before any cancer treatment. The CDR3 DNA reads TGTGCCAGCAGTGAAGTTCAGTATCAGCCCCAGCATTTT. Its protein is CASSEVQYQPQHF. Complete variable domain (other parts from reference TRBV2 and TRBJ1-5): EPEVTQTPSHQVTQMGQEVILRCVPISNHLYFYWYRQILGQKVEFLVSFYNNEISEKSEIFDDQFSVERPDGSNFTLKIRSTKLEDSAMYFCASSEVQYQPQHFGDGTRLSIL.